This TCR beta chain derives from a study of blood T cell repertoires in COVID-19. On the study more broadly: COVID-19 samples, acute and convalescent, were from the United States, Italy and Spain. Nucleic acid was either cDNA or gDNA, and it came from T cells, B-cell-depleted T cells, or PBMCs.

Authors' analysis steps: Amplifying reference gene primers gave estimates of nucleated cell counts. Some clones are missing from TCRdb's copy, which holds only in-frame ones; the method was immunoSEQ multiplex PCR. The V and J calls and clone size come from that table; D and trimming were worked out from the DNA. The sample yields about 68,000 clones, just over 85% seen once. The material sequenced was peripheral blood. The sequence was collected from a man aged 45-60 years with acute or convalescent COVID-19.

The CDR3 here is CASSLAPGRRGADEQFF. CDR3 DNA: TGCGCCAGCAGCTTGGCCCCGGGGAGGAGGGGCGCCGATGAGCAGTTCTTC. This chain links TRBV5-1 with TRBJ2-1, with a tentative D call TRBD2 (6 bases). Germline loops: CDR1 SGHRS, CDR2 YFSETQ. Trimming shortened V by 0 bases and J by 8 bases, and 21 bases separated the two germline ends. The CDR3 runs to 17 residues.